This entry lists 23 T cell receptor beta chains sequenced from one sample in a study of T cells in Graves' hyperthyroidism and ophthalmopathy. Amplification targeted TCR beta CDR3 regions from RNA transcripts. A first-round RT-PCR of the TCR CDR3 used the HTBI primer set. TCRdb reanalysed the multiplex PCR reads using MiXCR and keeps one entry per CDR3 protein. In the table there are more than 600,000 distinct CDR3 sequences, approximately 16% of which are singletons. The sequenced sample was blood. The receptors stem from a young man with Graves' hyperthyroidism.

The genes are TRBV27 and TRBJ2-7; 11 bases match TRBD2. Germline CDR1 and CDR2: MNHEY and SMNVEV (reference sequence). The CDR3 loop spans 14 amino acids. J lost 6 bases, V lost 5 bases, and 6 bases had no gene match. The CDR3 protein is CASSTSGSFSEQYF. DNA for the CDR3: TGTGCCAGCAGTACTAGCGGGAGTTTTAGCGAGCAGTACTTC.

This clonotype was seen repeatedly, ten times or more. The chain is built from TRBV27 and TRBJ2-7; 16 nucleotides agree with TRBD2. Germline V gene sequence: CDR1 MNHEY, CDR2 SMNVEV (reference sequence). The CDR3 runs 15 residues. V gave up 4 bases and J gave up 6 bases; unmatched junction bases: 3. CDR3 region: CASSSGLAGGVEQYF. CDR3 DNA sequence: TGTGCCAGCAGTTCGGGACTAGCGGGAGGGGTCGAGCAGTACTTC.

In this sample, this clonotype turned up a few times. This rearrangement joins TRBV5-1 to TRBJ1-2; D might be TRBD1 (5 bases). The CDR3 has 13 amino acids. From germline, CDR1 is SGHRS and CDR2 YFSETQ. V was shortened by 4 bases and J by 4 bases, with 11 bases between the two germline ends. CDR3 loop: CASSLTAAYGYTF. CDR3 DNA: TGCGCCAGCAGCCTGACAGCAGCCTATGGCTACACCTTC. The full variable domain, rest sourced from reference TRBV5-1 and TRBJ1-2, is KAGVTQTPRYLIKTRGQQVTLSCSPISGHRSVSWYQQTPGQGLQFLFEYFSETQRNKGNFPGRFSGRQFSNSRSEMNVSTLELGDSALYLCASSLTAAYGYTFGSGTRLTVV.

Details on this clonotype: A much larger clone is a single base away; this may be a read error. This chain connects TRBV30 to TRBJ2-3; D ambiguous. CDR1 is GTSNPN and CDR2 is SVGIG in the germline V gene (reference sequence). Trimming stripped 0 bases from V and 1 base from J, with 5 bases between. The CDR3 consists of 13 residues. CDR3 in amino acids: CAWSVRGTDTQYF. The CDR3 DNA reads TGTGCCTGGAGTGTAAGGGGCACAGATACGCAGTATTTT. Full variable domain (remainder filled in from reference TRBV30 and TRBJ2-3): SQTIHQWPATLVQPVGSPLSLECTVEGTSNPNLYWYRQAAGRGLQLLFYSVGIGQISSEVPQNLSASRPQDRQFILSSKKLLLSDSGFYLCAWSVRGTDTQYFGPGTRLTVL.

The table lists this clonotype with a few counts. V usage is TRBV28 and J usage is TRBJ1-2; 10 nucleotides align to TRBD1. This CDR3 is 15 amino acids long. The trim removed 2 bases at V and 4 bases at J, leaving 4 bases unmatched. Germline CDR1 and CDR2: MDHEN and SYDVKM. The CDR3 region is CASSLVGQGTYGYTF. The DNA of the CDR3 is TGTGCCAGCAGTTTAGTGGGACAGGGGACCTATGGCTACACCTTC.

This chain uses TRBV4-2 with TRBJ1-5; D ambiguous. V dropped 1 base and J dropped 6 bases, with 7 bases sitting between them. The CDR3 runs 13 residues. In germline, CDR1 is LGHNA, CDR2 YNFKEQ. CDR3 loop: CASSQGTGQPQHF. DNA of the CDR3: TGTGCCAGCAGCCAAGGGACGGGTCAGCCCCAGCATTTT.

This clonotype was seen at least ten times. This sequence joins TRBV20-1 and TRBJ2-7; 9 bases match TRBD1. From germline, CDR1 is DFQATT and CDR2 SNEGSKA (reference sequence). There are 13 residues in the CDR3. V was clipped by 6 bases and J by 4 bases; unmatched bases: 7. The CDR3 region has the DNA TGCAGTGCCTTACAGGGGGCACGGTACGAGCAGTACTTC. It encodes CSALQGARYEQYF.

This clonotype turned up a few times. This chain uses TRBV29-1 with TRBJ2-5; D is ambiguous. Germline lookup yields CDR1 SQVTM and CDR2 ANQGSEA. Between the trimmed V and J ends, which lost 2 bases and 5 bases, there was a span of 3 bases. The CDR3 extends over 10 amino acids. CDR3 region: CSVEMETQYF. As DNA, the CDR3 is TGCAGCGTTGAAATGGAGACCCAGTACTTC.

The V and J genes are TRBV14 and TRBJ2-3; TRBD1 is a possible D gene (7 bases). Trimming stripped 0 bases from V and 3 bases from J, with 22 bases between. Germline assignment: CDR1 SGHDN and CDR2 FVKESK. CDR3 length equals 19 residues. CDR3 nucleotides: TGTGCCAGCAGCCAAGATCGTCGGGAACAGGGGACTTATACAGATACGCAGTATTTT. This translates into CASSQDRREQGTYTDTQYF.

The chain is built from TRBV3-1 and TRBJ2-3; the match to TRBD2 covers 8 bases. Per the germline V gene, CDR1 is LGHDT and CDR2 is YNNKEL (reference sequence). Losses at the gene ends were 0 bases for V and 5 bases for J; bases not matched to a gene: 7. The CDR3 covers 16 residues. The DNA for the CDR3 is TGTGCCAGCAGCCAAGACCCCCCCGGGGGGGGAGATACGCAGTATTTT. The encoded protein is CASSQDPPGGGDTQYF.

This clonotype came up many times. The gene calls are TRBV18 and TRBJ1-1, with D unresolved. The CDR3 covers 16 residues. Germline V gives CDR1 KGHSH, CDR2 LQKENI. V was shortened by 3 bases and J by 2 bases, with 16 bases between the two germline ends. CDR3 in DNA: TGTGCCAGCTCACCGGTGGGTGTCCCCGCCAACACTGAAGCTTTCTTT. Translating it yields CASSPVGVPANTEAFF.

The chain joins TRBV6-1 to TRBJ1-2; TRBD1 aligns across 7 bases. The CDR3 runs 14 residues. Germline V lookup: CDR1 MNHNS, CDR2 SASEGT. V lost 6 bases and J lost 8; bases outside the gene matches: 12. The CDR3 protein is CASRTSTGLGGYTF. CDR3 bases: TGTGCCAGCAGGACGTCGACAGGGCTGGGCGGCTACACCTTC.

CDR3 nucleotides: TGTGCCAGCAAGGAGGGATACACCGGGGAGCTGTTTTTT. The encoded protein is CASKEGYTGELFF. The J gene is TRBJ2-2, the V gene TRBV25-1; tentative D call: TRBD2 (6 bases). This CDR3 spans 13 amino acids. Germline V gene data show CDR1 as MGHDK and CDR2 as SYGVNS. The V end was cut by 7 bases, the J end by 3 bases, with 9 bases between. Variable domain in full (rest from reference TRBV25-1 and TRBJ2-2): EADIYQTPRYLVIGTGKKITLECSQTMGHDKMYWYQQDPGMELHLIHYSYGVNSTEKGDLSSESTVSRIRTEHFPLTLESARPSHTSQYLCASKEGYTGELFFGEGSRLTVL.

This clonotype was counted at least ten times. The J gene is TRBJ1-5, the V gene TRBV27, with TRBD1 as a possible D gene (6 bases). The CDR3 has 15 amino acids. Germline V lookup: CDR1 MNHEY, CDR2 SMNVEV (reference sequence). Trimming cost V 7 bases and J 1 base, with 14 bases left between them. The CDR3 is CASKIQDRSNQPQHF. The CDR3 coding sequence is TGTGCCAGCAAAATCCAGGACAGAAGCAATCAGCCCCAGCATTTT.

This clonotype was recorded a few times. V gene TRBV11-3 combines with J gene TRBJ1-2, with 11 bases lining up with TRBD1. The CDR3 loop spans 18 amino acids. With V trimmed by 5 bases and J by 8 bases, 19 bases remained unmatched. Germline CDR1 and CDR2: SGHNT and YENEEA. CDR3 loop: CASSRPGGQGARRGGYTF. CDR3 coding DNA: TGTGCCAGCAGCCGACCCGGCGGACAGGGGGCGCGAAGGGGAGGCTACACCTTC.

This clonotype was counted many times. CDR3 sequence: CSVEKTSGDFWMSYNEQFF. In DNA form, the CDR3 reads TGCAGCGTTGAAAAAACTAGCGGGGATTTCTGGATGTCCTACAATGAGCAGTTCTTC. The chain has TRBV29-1 and TRBJ2-1; 10 nucleotides line up with TRBD2. CDR3 size: 19 residues. The V and J ends lost 2 bases and 1 base, in that order; junction bases with no gene match: 14. The germline CDR1 and CDR2 sequences are SQVTM and ANQGSEA.

Many counts were recorded for this clonotype. V is TRBV2 and J is TRBJ2-3; perhaps TRBD2 as D (6 bases). This CDR3 has 15 residues. The germline V and J ends were trimmed by 3 bases and 4 bases, with 14 bases remaining between them. The germline gives CDR1 SNHLY, CDR2 FYNNEI. CDR3 loop: CASSDIERAPDTQYF. CDR3 sequence (DNA): TGTGCCAGCAGTGACATCGAGCGGGCCCCAGATACGCAGTATTTT.

Many counts were recorded for this clonotype. The chain recombines TRBV7-2 with TRBJ2-7, with D hard to call. Germline-derived CDR1 and CDR2 are SGHTA and FQGNSA. V was pared by 1 base and J by 3 bases, with 10 bases between. The CDR3 consists of 14 residues. The CDR3 loop is CASSLGPSLYEQYF. CDR3 in DNA: TGTGCCAGCAGCTTAGGCCCGAGCCTCTACGAGCAGTACTTC.

This clonotype has a count of ten or more. J is TRBJ2-7 and V is TRBV20-1; the match to TRBD2 covers 7 bases. This CDR3 region has 14 residues. Germline V lookup: CDR1 DFQATT, CDR2 SNEGSKA (reference sequence). V lost 5 bases and J lost 0; bases outside the gene matches: 7. CDR3 protein: CSAGGDYSSYEQYF. Written as DNA, the CDR3 is TGCAGTGCTGGTGGGGACTACAGCTCCTACGAGCAGTACTTC.

This clonotype was observed a few times. The J gene is TRBJ2-7, the V gene TRBV6-5, with 10 bases matching TRBD2. CDR3 length: 16 residues. V was pared by 0 bases and J by 5 bases, with 7 bases of the junction left unmatched. The germline V gene has CDR1 MNHEY and CDR2 SVGAGI. Here the CDR3 DNA reads TGTGCCAGCAGTTACTCTTATAAGAGCGGGAGGGACGAGCAGTACTTC. As protein: CASSYSYKSGRDEQYF.

This clonotype appeared a few times. The V gene is TRBV20-1, the J gene TRBJ2-1, with TRBD1 matching over 8 bases. This CDR3 spans 14 amino acids. The V segment lost 4 bases and the J segment 2 bases; nucleotides outside the gene matches: 4. CDR1 and CDR2 (germline): DFQATT, SNEGSKA (reference sequence). The CDR3 here is CSAIRTGPYNEQFF. The CDR3 DNA follows: TGCAGTGCTATTAGGACAGGGCCCTACAATGAGCAGTTCTTC.

This clonotype came up a few times. The chain couples TRBV7-9 to TRBJ2-1, with a possible D match to TRBD2 (5 bases). CDR3 length: 14 amino acids. Per germline, CDR1 SEHNR and CDR2 FQNEAQ (reference sequence). Between the trimmed V and J ends, which lost 1 base and 6 bases, there was a span of 10 bases. The CDR3, as DNA: TGTGCCAGCAGCTTAGGGCAACTAGGCAATGAGCAGTTCTTC. Translating it yields CASSLGQLGNEQFF.

In this sample, this clonotype turned up a few times. This chain joins TRBV12-3 or TRBV12-4 and TRBJ2-1; 8 bases match TRBD2. Trimming at V came to 7 bases and at J to 6 bases, leaving 14 bases not matched to a gene. This CDR3 is 16 amino acids long. The CDR3: CASTGSGRGERNEQFF. The CDR3 DNA reads as TGTGCCAGCACAGGTTCCGGGAGGGGTGAGCGCAATGAGCAGTTCTTC.